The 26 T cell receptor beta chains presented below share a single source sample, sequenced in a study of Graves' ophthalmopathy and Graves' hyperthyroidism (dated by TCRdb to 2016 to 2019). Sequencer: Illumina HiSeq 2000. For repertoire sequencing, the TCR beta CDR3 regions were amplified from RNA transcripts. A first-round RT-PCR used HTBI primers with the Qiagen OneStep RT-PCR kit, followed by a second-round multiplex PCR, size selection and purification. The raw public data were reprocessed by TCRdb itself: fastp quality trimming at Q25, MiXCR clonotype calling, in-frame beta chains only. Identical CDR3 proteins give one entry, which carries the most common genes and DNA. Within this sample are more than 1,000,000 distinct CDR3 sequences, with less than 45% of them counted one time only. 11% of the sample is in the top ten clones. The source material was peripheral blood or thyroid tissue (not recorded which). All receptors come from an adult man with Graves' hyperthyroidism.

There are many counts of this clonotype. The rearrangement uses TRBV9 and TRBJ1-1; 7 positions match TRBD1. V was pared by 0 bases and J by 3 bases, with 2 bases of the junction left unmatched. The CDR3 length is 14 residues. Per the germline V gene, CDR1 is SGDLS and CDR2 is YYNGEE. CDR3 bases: TGTGCCAGCAGCGTAGGACAGGGCTACACTGAAGCTTTCTTT. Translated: CASSVGQGYTEAFF.

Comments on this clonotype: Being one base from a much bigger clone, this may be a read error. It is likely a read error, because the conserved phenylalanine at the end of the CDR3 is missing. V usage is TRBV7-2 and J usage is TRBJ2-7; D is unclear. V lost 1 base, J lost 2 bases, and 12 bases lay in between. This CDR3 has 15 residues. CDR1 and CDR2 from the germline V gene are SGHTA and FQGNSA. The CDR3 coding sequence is TGTGCCAGCAGCTTAGTTGGCAGTTCAACCTACGAGCAGTACCTC. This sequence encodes CASSLVGSSTYEQYL.

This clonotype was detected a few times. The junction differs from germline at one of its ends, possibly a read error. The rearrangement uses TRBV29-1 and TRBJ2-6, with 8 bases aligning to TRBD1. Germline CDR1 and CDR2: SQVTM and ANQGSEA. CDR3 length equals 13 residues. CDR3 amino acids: CSVEKDRANVLTF. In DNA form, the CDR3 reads TGCAGCGTTGAAAAGGACAGGGCTAACGTCCTGACTTTC.

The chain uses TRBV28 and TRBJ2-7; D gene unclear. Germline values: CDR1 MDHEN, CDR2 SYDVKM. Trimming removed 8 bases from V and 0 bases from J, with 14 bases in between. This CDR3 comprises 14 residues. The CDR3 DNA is TGTGCCAGCCGCACTCACGGAAGCTCCTACGAGCAGTACTTC. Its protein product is CASRTHGSSYEQYF.

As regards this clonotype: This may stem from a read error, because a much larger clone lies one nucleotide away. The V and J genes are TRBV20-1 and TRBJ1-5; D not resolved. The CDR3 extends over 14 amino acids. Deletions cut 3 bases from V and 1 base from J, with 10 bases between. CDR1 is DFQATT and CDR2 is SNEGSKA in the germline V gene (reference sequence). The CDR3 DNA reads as TGCAGTGCTAGGGTGGGAGCCAGCAATCAGCCCCAGCATTTT. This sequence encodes CSARVGASNQPQHF.

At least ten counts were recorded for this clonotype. Here the CDR3 reads CASSGQHNQPQHF. CDR3 nucleotides: TGTGCCAGCAGCGGACAGCACAATCAGCCCCAGCATTTT. The chain uses TRBV6-6 and TRBJ1-5; perhaps TRBD1 as D (6 bases). Trimming pared 6 bases from V and 3 bases from J, leaving 9 bases between. From germline, CDR1 is MNHNY and CDR2 SVGAGI (reference sequence). The CDR3 spans 13 residues.

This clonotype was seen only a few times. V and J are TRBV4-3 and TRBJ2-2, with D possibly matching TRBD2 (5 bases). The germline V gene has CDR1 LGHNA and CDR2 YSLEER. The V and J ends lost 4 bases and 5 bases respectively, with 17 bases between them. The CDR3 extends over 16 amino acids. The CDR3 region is CASSLLKGSGTGELFF. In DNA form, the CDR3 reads TGCGCCAGCAGCCTCCTGAAAGGGAGTGGTACCGGGGAGCTGTTTTTT.

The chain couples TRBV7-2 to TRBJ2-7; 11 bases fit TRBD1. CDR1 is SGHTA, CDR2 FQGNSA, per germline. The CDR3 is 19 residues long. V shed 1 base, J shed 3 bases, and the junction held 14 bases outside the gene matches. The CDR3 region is CASSLVWGQGGAMVYEQYF. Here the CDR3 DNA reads TGTGCCAGCAGCTTAGTTTGGGGACAGGGGGGAGCAATGGTCTACGAGCAGTACTTC.

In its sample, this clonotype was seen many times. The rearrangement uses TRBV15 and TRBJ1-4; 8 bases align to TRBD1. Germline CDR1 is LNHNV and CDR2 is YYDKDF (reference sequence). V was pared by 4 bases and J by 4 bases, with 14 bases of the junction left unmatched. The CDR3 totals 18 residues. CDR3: CATSITGGGQALNEKLFF. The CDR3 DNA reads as TGTGCCACCAGCATTACCGGCGGGGGACAGGCGCTTAATGAAAAACTGTTTTTT.

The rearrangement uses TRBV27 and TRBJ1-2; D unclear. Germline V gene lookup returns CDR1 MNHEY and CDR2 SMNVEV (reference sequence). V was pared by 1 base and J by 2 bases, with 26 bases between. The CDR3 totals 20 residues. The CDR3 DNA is TGTGCCAGCAGTTTATTTGGCCCGCGGCAGGCCGCGAACGACAACTATGGCTACACCTTC. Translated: CASSLFGPRQAANDNYGYTF.

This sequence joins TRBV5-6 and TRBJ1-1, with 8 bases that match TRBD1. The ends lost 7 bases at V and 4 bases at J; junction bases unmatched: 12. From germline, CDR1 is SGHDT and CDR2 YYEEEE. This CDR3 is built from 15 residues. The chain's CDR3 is CASGGPMDRATEAFF. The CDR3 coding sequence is TGTGCCAGCGGGGGCCCAATGGACAGGGCCACTGAAGCTTTCTTT.

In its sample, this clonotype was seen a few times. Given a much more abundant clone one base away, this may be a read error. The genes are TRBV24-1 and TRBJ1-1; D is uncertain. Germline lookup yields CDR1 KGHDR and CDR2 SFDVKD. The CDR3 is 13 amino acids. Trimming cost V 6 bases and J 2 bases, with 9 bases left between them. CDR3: CATSSGYNTEAFF. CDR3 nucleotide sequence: TGTGCCACCAGTTCCGGGTATAACACTGAAGCTTTCTTT.

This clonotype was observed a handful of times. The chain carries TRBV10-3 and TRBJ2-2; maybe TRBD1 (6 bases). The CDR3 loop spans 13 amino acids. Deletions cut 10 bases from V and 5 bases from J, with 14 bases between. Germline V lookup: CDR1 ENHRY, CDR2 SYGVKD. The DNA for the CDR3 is TGTGCCAGCAGGACAGTGAGGACCGGGGAGCTGTTTTTT. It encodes CASRTVRTGELFF.

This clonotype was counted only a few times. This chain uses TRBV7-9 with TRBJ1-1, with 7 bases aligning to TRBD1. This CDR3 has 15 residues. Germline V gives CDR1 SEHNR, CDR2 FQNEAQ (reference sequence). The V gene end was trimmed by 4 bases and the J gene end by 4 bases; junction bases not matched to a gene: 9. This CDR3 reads CASSSAAQGGTEAFF. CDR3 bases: TGTGCCAGCAGCTCCGCGGCCCAGGGGGGCACTGAAGCTTTCTTT. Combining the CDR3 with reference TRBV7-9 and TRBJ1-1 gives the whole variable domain DTGVSQNPRHKITKRGQNVTFRCDPISEHNRLYWYRQTLGQGPEFLTYFQNEAQLEKSRLLSDRFSAERPKGSFSTLEIQRTEQGDSAMYLCASSSAAQGGTEAFFGQGTRLTVV.

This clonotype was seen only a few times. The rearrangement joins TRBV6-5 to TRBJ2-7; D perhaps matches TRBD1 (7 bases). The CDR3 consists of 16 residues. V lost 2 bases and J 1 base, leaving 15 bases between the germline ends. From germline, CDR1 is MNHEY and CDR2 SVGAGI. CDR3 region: CASSYVGGTASYEQYF. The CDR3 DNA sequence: TGTGCCAGCAGTTACGTTGGCGGGACAGCATCCTACGAGCAGTACTTC.

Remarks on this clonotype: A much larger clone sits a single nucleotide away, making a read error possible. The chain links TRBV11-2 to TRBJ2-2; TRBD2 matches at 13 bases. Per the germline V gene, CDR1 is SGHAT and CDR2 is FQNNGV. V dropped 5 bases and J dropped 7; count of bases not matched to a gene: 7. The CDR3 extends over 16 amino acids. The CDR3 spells CASSGTSGIRIGELFF. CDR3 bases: TGTGCCAGCAGCGGGACTAGCGGGATAAGGATCGGGGAGCTGTTTTTT. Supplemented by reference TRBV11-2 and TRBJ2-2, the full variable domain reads EAGVAQSPRYKIIEKRQSVAFWCNPISGHATLYWYQQILGQGPKLLIQFQNNGVVDDSQLPKDRFSAERLKGVDSTLKIQPAKLEDSAVYLCASSGTSGIRIGELFFGEGSRLTVL.

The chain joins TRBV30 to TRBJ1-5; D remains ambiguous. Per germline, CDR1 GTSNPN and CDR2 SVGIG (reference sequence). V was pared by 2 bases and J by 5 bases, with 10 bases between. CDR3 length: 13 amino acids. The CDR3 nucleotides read TGTGCCTGGAGTAAGAGAAGGGATCAGCCCCAGCATTTT. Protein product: CAWSKRRDQPQHF. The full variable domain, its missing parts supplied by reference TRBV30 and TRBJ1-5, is SQTIHQWPATLVQPVGSPLSLECTVEGTSNPNLYWYRQAAGRGLQLLFYSVGIGQISSEVPQNLSASRPQDRQFILSSKKLLLSDSGFYLCAWSKRRDQPQHFGDGTRLSIL.

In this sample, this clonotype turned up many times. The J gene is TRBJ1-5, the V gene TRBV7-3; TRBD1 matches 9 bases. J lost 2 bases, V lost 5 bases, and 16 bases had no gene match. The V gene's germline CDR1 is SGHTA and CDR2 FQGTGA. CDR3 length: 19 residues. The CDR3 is CASSLPPGQGNFGNQPQHF. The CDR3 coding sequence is TGTGCCAGCAGCCTACCCCCGGGACAGGGTAATTTTGGCAATCAGCCCCAGCATTTT. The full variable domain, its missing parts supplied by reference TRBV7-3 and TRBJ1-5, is GAGVSQTPSNKVTEKGKYVELRCDPISGHTALYWYRQSLGQGPEFLIYFQGTGAADDSGLPNDRFFAVRPEGSVSTLKIQRTERGDSAVYLCASSLPPGQGNFGNQPQHFGDGTRLSIL.

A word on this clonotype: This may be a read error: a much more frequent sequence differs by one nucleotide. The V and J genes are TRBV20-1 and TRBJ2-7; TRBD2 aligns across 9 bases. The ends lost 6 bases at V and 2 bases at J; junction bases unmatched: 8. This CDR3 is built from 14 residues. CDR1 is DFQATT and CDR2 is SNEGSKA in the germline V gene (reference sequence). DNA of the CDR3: TGCAGTGCATCTAGCGGGGAAGCCACCTACGAGCAGTACTTC. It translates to CSASSGEATYEQYF.

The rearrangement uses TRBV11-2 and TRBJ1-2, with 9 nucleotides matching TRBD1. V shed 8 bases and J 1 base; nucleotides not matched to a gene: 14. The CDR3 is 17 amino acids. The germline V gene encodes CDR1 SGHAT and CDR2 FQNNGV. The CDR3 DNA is TGTGCCAGCGGCTCCAATGCGGGGACAGGGCTTAACTATGGCTACACCTTC. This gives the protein CASGSNAGTGLNYGYTF.

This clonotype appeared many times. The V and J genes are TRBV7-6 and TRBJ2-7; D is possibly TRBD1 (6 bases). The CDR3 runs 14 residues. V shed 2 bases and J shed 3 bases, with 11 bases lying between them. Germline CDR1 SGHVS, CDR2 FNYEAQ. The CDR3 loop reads CASSLLGTNYEQYF. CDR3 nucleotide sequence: TGTGCCAGCAGCTTACTCGGGACAAACTACGAGCAGTACTTC.

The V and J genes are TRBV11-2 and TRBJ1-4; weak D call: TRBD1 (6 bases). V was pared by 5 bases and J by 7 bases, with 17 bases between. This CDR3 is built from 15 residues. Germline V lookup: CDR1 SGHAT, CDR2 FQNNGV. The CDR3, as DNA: TGTGCCAGCAGCCCCGTGGGGGGGCGCAGTGAAAAACTGTTTTTT. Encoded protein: CASSPVGGRSEKLFF.

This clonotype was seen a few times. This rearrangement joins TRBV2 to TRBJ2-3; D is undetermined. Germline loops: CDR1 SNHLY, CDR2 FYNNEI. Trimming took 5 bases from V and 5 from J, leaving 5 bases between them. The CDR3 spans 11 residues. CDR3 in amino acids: CASSFKDTQYF. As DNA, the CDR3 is TGTGCCAGCAGTTTCAAAGATACGCAGTATTTT. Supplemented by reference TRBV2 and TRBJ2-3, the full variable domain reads EPEVTQTPSHQVTQMGQEVILRCVPISNHLYFYWYRQILGQKVEFLVSFYNNEISEKSEIFDDQFSVERPDGSNFTLKIRSTKLEDSAMYFCASSFKDTQYFGPGTRLTVL.

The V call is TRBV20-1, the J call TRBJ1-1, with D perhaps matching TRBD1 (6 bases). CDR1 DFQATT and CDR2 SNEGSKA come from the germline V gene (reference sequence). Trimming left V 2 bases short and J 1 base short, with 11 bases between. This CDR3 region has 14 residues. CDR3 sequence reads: CSARRGAKNTEAFF. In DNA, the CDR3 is TGCAGTGCTAGAAGGGGGGCGAAGAACACTGAAGCTTTCTTT.

CDR3 loop: CASSPGGGSYNSPLHF. CDR3 nucleotide sequence: TGTGCCAGCAGCCCGGGGGGCGGCTCCTATAATTCACCCCTCCACTTT. The rearrangement links TRBV5-6 to TRBJ1-6; D is possibly TRBD1 (6 bases). With 4 bases removed from V and 0 bases from J, the gap between germline ends came to 11 bases. Per germline, CDR1 SGHDT and CDR2 YYEEEE. The CDR3 is 16 residues long.

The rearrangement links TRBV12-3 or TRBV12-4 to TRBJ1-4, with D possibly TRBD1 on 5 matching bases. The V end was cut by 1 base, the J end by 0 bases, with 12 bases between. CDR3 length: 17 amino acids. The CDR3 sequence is CASSLVLATATNEKLFF. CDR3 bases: TGTGCCAGCAGTTTAGTTCTAGCGACAGCAACTAATGAAAAACTGTTTTTT.